The source of this TCR beta chain is a study of a mutant IDH1 vaccine in newly diagnosed glioma (dated by TCRdb to the early 2020s). Some background on the complete study: Of the approximately 35 treated patients, roughly 60% were male and 37.5% were female, and the mean age was approximately 40 years. Prior to enrollment, standard therapy consisting of radiotherapy alone, temozolomide alone, or radiochemotherapy with temozolomide had been administered to patients, with the combination being received by most patients. Peripheral blood was collected at six visits: V03 (baseline), V05, V07, V10, V12 and V13. Longitudinal TCRB deep sequencing was performed for roughly 27 treated patients wherever samples were available for exploratory analyses. Overall study results and their limits: The authors noted that analyses of patient blood samples could not be reproduced because of sample limitations. PBMC samples for TCRB deep sequencing were selected based on availability. Pseudoprogression appeared unrelated to alterations in the top peripheral T cell clonotypes detected by TCRB sequencing. Immune responses induced by the vaccine were seen in around 93% of patients across multiple MHC alleles.

To prepare the library, the immunoSEQ multiplex PCR assay was applied. Rearranged TCR beta chain sequences were amplified using the hsTCRB Kit according to the manufacturer's protocol. Sequencing of TCRB libraries was carried out on an Illumina MiSeq. Turning to the authors' computational methods: The kit vendor's proprietary platform handled demultiplexing, trimming and gene mapping. TCRdb stores this immuneACCESS table with in-frame sequences only. Part of the clones is absent; in the studies checked, under half of the shortfall reflects unresolved V genes, and no reason is known for the rest. From that table come the V and J calls and clone size; the DNA was used to work out D and trimming. In this sample the table shows 80,000 to 100,000 clones, around three quarters of which occur a single time. The leading ten clones occupy 7.5% of the sample. A remark on this clone: Its antigen has not been determined. Nothing much larger sits one base from this clone, and base qualities are not available.

Counted from cysteine to phenylalanine, this CDR3 has 15 amino acids. Here the CDR3 DNA is all that survives: 45 bases in frame from base 1. The label giving this sample's time point can be read as: baseline, week 1 (first vaccination visit). In the paper's terms, the treatment or condition label means: pre-vaccination baseline after standard-of-care therapy. Newly diagnosed WHO grade 3 or 4 IDH1-mutant astrocytomas showing loss of nuclear ATRX were present in the donors. The samples were drawn from NOA16, a multicentre, single-arm, open-label phase I trial in Germany that tested a mutant IDH1 peptide vaccine in humans for the first time. For immunogenicity testing, the blood drawn at visit V03 was used as the baseline sample. Genomic DNA for TCRB sequencing was isolated from EDTA blood with the DNeasy Blood and Tissue Kit.

The sequencing used PBMCs, collected from a glioma patient treated with radiotherapy, temozolomide or both. The origin of this receptor is a man in his forties or fifties with glioma. The rearranged chain carries TRBV12-2 and TRBJ2-3; the table's D call, TRBD2, was not checked against the DNA. TRBV12-2 counts as a pseudogene. CDR3 protein: CASRWAEEGTDTQYF. The bases read TGTGCAAGTCGGTGGGCCGAGGAGGGCACAGATACGCAGTATTTT.